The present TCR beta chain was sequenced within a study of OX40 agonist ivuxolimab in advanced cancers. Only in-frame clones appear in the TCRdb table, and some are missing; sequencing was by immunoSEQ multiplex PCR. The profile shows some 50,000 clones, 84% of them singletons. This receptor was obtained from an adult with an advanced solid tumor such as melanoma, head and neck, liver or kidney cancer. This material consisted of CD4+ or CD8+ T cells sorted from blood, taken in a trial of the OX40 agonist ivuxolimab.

The CDR3 protein is CASSWGQGWNYGYTF. CDR3 nucleotides: TGTGCCAGCAGCTGGGGACAGGGCTGGAACTATGGCTACACCTTC. This chain connects TRBV5-6 to TRBJ1-2, with 9 bases lining up with TRBD1. The CDR3 runs 15 residues. With V trimmed by 3 bases and J by 2 bases, 5 bases remained unmatched. Germline CDR1 SGHDT, CDR2 YYEEEE.